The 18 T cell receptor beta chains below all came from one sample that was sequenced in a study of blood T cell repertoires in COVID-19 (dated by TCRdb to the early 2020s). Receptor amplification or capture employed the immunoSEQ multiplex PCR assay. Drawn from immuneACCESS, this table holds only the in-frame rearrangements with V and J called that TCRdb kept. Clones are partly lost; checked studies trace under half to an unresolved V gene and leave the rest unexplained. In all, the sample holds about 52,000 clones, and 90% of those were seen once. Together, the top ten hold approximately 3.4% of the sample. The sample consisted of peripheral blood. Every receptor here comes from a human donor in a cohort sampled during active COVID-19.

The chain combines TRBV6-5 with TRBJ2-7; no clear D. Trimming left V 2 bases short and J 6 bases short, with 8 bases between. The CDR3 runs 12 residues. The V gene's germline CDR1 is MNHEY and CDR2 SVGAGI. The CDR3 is CASSYRRGEQYF. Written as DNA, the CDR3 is TGTGCCAGCAGTTACAGGAGAGGCGAGCAGTACTTC.

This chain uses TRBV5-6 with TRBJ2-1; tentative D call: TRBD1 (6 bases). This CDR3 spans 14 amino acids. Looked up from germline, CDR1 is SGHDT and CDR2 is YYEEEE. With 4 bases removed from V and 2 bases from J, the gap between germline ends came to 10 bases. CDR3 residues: CASSGGQTYNEQFF. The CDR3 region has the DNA TGTGCCAGCAGCGGAGGACAGACCTACAATGAGCAGTTCTTC.

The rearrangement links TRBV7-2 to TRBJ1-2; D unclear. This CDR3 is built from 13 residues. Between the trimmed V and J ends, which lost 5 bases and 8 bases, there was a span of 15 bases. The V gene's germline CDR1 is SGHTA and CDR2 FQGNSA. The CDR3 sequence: CASSRKGGFGYTF. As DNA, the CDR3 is TGTGCCAGCAGCCGGAAGGGAGGGTTCGGCTACACCTTC.

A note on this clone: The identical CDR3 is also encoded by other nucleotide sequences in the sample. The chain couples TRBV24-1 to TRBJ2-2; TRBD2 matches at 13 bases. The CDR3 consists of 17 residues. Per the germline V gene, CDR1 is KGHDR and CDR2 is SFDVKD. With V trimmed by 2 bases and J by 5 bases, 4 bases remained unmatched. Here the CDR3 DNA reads TGTGCCACCAGTGATTCCGGGACTAGCGGGATAACCGGGGAGCTGTTTTTT. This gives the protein CATSDSGTSGITGELFF.

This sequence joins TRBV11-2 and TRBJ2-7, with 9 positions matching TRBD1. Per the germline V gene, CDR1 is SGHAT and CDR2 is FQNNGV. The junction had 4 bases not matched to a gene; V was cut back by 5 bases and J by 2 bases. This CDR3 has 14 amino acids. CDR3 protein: CASSQRQGAYEQYF. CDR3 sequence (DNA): TGTGCCAGCAGCCAACGACAGGGGGCCTACGAGCAGTACTTC.

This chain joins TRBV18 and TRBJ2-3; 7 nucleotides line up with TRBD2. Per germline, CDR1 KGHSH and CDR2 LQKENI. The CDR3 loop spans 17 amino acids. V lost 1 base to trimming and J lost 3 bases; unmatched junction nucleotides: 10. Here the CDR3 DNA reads TGTGCCAGCTCACCACAGCTTGGCGGGAGACTGACAGATACGCAGTATTTT. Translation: CASSPQLGGRLTDTQYF. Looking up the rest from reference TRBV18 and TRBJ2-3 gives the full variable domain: NAGVMQNPRHLVRRRGQEARLRCSPMKGHSHVYWYRQLPEEGLKFMVYLQKENIIDESGMPKERFSAEFPKEGPSILRIQQVVRGDSAAYFCASSPQLGGRLTDTQYFGPGTRLTVL.

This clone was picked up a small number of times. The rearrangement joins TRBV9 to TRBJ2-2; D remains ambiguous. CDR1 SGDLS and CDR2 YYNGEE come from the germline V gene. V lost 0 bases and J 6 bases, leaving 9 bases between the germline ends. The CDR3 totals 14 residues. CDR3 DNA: TGTGCCAGCAGCGTAGACGGGTGGGCCGGGGAGCTGTTTTTT. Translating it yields CASSVDGWAGELFF.

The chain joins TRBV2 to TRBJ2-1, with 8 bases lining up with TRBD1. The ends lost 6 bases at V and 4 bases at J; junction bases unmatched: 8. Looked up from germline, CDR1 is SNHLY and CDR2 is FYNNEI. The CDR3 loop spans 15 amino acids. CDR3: CASRTTGGSYNEQFF. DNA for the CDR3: TGTGCCAGCAGGACAACAGGGGGTTCTTACAATGAGCAGTTCTTC.

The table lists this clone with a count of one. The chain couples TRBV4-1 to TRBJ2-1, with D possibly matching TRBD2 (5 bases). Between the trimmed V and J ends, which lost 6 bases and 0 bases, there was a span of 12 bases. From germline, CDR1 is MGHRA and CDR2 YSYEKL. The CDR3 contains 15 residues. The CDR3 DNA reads TGCGCCAGCAGTCTGGACTCAAACTCCTACAATGAGCAGTTCTTC. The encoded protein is CASSLDSNSYNEQFF.

The CDR3 sequence is CASSYSRGKTYEQYF. In DNA form, the CDR3 reads TGTGCCAGCAGTTACTCTCGCGGGAAAACGTACGAGCAGTACTTC. The V call is TRBV6-5, the J call TRBJ2-7, with D possibly being TRBD2 (6 bases). Germline assignment: CDR1 MNHEY and CDR2 SVGAGI. The CDR3 totals 15 residues. Trimming removed 0 bases at V and 4 bases at J, with 13 bases between.

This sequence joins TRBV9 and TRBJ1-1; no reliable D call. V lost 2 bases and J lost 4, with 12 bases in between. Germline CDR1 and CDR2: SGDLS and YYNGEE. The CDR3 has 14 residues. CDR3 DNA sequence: TGTGCCAGCAGCGTGAGCTGGGCTCGCACTGAAGCTTTCTTT. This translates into CASSVSWARTEAFF.

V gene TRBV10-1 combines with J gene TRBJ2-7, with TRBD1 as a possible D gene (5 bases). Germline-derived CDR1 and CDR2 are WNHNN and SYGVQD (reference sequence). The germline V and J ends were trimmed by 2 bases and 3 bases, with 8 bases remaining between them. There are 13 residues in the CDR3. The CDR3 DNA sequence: TGCGCCAGCAGTGAGCTCAGGGACTACGAGCAGTACTTC. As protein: CASSELRDYEQYF.

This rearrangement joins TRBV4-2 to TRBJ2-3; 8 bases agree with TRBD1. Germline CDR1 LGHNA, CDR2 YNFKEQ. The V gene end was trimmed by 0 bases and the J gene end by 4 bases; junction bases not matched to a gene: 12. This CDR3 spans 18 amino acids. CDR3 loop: CASSQDYSGRTGSDTQYF. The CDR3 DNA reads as TGTGCCAGCAGCCAAGATTATTCAGGTCGGACAGGGTCAGATACGCAGTATTTT.

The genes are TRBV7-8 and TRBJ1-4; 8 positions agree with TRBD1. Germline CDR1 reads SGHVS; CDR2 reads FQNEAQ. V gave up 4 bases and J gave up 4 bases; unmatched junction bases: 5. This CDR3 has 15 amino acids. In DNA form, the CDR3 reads TGTGCCAGCAGCTATCGACAGGGGCGTAATGAAAAACTGTTTTTT. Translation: CASSYRQGRNEKLFF.

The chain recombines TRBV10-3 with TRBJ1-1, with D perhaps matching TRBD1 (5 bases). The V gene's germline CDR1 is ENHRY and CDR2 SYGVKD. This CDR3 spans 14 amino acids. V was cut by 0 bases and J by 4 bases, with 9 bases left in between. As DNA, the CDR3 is TGTGCCATCAGTGAGTCGGGGGGTCGCACTGAAGCTTTCTTT. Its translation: CAISESGGRTEAFF.

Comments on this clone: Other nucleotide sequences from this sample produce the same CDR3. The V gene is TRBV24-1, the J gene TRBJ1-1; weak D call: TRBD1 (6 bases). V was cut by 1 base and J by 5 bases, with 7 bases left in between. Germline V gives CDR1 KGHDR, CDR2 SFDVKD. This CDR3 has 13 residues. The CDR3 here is CATSDFRGTEAFF. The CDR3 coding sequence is TGTGCCACCAGTGATTTCAGGGGAACTGAAGCTTTCTTT.

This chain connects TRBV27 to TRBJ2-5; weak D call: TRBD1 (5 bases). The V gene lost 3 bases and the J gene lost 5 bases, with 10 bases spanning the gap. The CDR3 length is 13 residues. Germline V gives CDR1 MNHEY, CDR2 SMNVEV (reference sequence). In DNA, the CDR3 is TGTGCCAGCAGTTTCGCCAGGGCGGAGACCCAGTACTTC. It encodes CASSFARAETQYF.

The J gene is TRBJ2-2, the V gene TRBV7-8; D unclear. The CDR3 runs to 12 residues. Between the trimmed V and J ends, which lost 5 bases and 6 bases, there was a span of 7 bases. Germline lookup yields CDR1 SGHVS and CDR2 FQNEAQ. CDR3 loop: CASSPLAGELFF. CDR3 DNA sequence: TGTGCCAGCAGCCCTTTAGCCGGGGAGCTGTTTTTT.